One and the same sample provided the 21 T cell receptor beta chains below, sequenced in a study of T cell responses to AZD1222 COVID-19 vaccine. The assay was immunoSEQ multiplex PCR, and TCRdb's table has in-frame clones only and misses some. Of approximately 120,000 clones in the sample, roughly 90% were seen once. The sequenced sample was peripheral blood, obtained on day 0 of MenACWY control vaccination. All receptors derive from an adult in good health.

This sequence joins TRBV27 and TRBJ1-3; 9 bases map to TRBD1. The germline CDR1 and CDR2 sequences are MNHEY and SMNVEV (reference sequence). The CDR3 is 15 residues long. J lost 6 bases, V lost 5 bases, and 8 bases had no gene match. The CDR3 loop is CASSARGTGTNTIYF. DNA of the CDR3: TGTGCCAGCAGTGCGAGGGGGACAGGGACAAACACCATATATTTT.

This chain joins TRBV11-3 and TRBJ2-5, with TRBD2 matching over 13 bases. The junction had 8 bases not matched to a gene; V was cut back by 5 bases and J by 2 bases. This CDR3 has 17 residues. Germline loops: CDR1 SGHNT, CDR2 YENEEA. CDR3 bases: TGTGCCAGCAGCCAAGGACTAGCGGGAGCGGGGCAAGAGACCCAGTACTTC. Translation gives CASSQGLAGAGQETQYF.

V usage is TRBV4-3 and J usage is TRBJ2-5, with TRBD2 identical over 8 bases. The V and J ends lost 1 base and 5 bases, in that order; junction bases with no gene match: 6. Germline CDR1 is LGHNA and CDR2 is YSLEER. The length of the CDR3 is 15 residues. The CDR3 DNA follows: TGCGCCAGCAGCCAAGGTACGGGAGGGCCGGAGACCCAGTACTTC. Amino acids: CASSQGTGGPETQYF.

This chain joins TRBV25-1 and TRBJ1-2; tentatively, D is TRBD1 (5 bases). Trimming took 4 bases from V and 4 from J, leaving 10 bases between them. Germline V lookup: CDR1 MGHDK, CDR2 SYGVNS. The CDR3 runs 13 residues. This CDR3 reads CASSATDVYGYTF. CDR3 DNA: TGTGCCAGCAGTGCGACAGACGTCTATGGCTACACCTTC.

The V gene is TRBV29-1, the J gene TRBJ2-1; D remains ambiguous. CDR1 and CDR2 from the germline V gene are SQVTM and ANQGSEA. The CDR3 sequence is 11 residues long. The ends were cut back, 7 bases at V and 7 bases at J, with 11 bases in the middle. CDR3 coding DNA: TGCAGCGCGCGCACGCGGAATGAGCAGTTCTTC. Encoded protein: CSARTRNEQFF.

The rearrangement links TRBV7-9 to TRBJ2-5, with 11 bases identical to TRBD2. V trimming: 5 bases; J trimming: 1 base; junction bases outside the gene matches: 6. This CDR3 has 16 residues. CDR1 SEHNR and CDR2 FQNEAQ come from the germline V gene (reference sequence). The CDR3 is CASSPSSGRTQETQYF. The DNA of the CDR3 is TGTGCCAGCAGCCCTTCTAGCGGGAGGACCCAAGAGACCCAGTACTTC.

This chain joins TRBV12-3 or TRBV12-4 and TRBJ1-5; D remains ambiguous. V lost 4 bases to trimming and J lost 6 bases, with 7 bases between them. CDR3 size: 12 residues. DNA for the CDR3: TGTGCCAGCAGTTCCCCGGCTCAGCCCCAGCATTTT. Residues: CASSSPAQPQHF.

The rearrangement joins TRBV5-4 to TRBJ1-6; TRBD1 might be the D (5 bases). Trimming cost V 0 bases and J 8 bases, with 12 bases left between them. Germline values: CDR1 SGHNT, CDR2 YYREEE (reference sequence). There are 15 residues in the CDR3. This CDR3 reads CASSLEGAGDSPLHF. CDR3 in DNA: TGTGCCAGCAGCTTGGAAGGGGCCGGGGATTCACCCCTCCACTTT.

J is TRBJ2-4 and V is TRBV7-2; D could derive from TRBD1 or TRBD2 (7 bases each). CDR1 is SGHTA and CDR2 is FQGNSA in the germline V gene. V gave up 5 bases and J gave up 7 bases, with 12 bases separating them. The CDR3 is 13 amino acids. CDR3 sequence reads: CASSAQGGNIQYF. CDR3 DNA sequence: TGTGCCAGCAGCGCCCAGGGGGGGAACATTCAGTACTTC.

The rearrangement links TRBV11-2 to TRBJ2-7; D remains unclear. V was trimmed by 5 bases and J by 6 bases, leaving 17 bases between them. Germline CDR1 and CDR2: SGHAT and FQNNGV. The CDR3 has 14 residues. The CDR3 spells CASSPLWTGLEQYF. The DNA for the CDR3 is TGTGCCAGCAGCCCACTATGGACCGGCCTCGAGCAGTACTTC.

The rearrangement uses TRBV27 and TRBJ1-1, with D possibly TRBD1 on 5 matching bases. Germline CDR1 MNHEY, CDR2 SMNVEV (reference sequence). V shed 7 bases and J shed 3 bases, with 15 bases lying between them. There are 14 residues in the CDR3. CDR3 DNA: TGTGCCAGCACCCGGGCTTGGGGGGACACTGAAGCTTTCTTT. As protein: CASTRAWGDTEAFF.

This chain joins TRBV3-1 (or the pseudogene TRBV3-2) and TRBJ2-7; possibly TRBD2 for D (5 bases). Germline V gives CDR1 LGHDT, CDR2 YNNKEL (reference sequence). V dropped 1 base and J dropped 0 bases, with 7 bases sitting between them. This CDR3 is 14 amino acids long. CDR3 sequence: CASSQGTLSYEQYF. CDR3 sequence (DNA): TGTGCCAGCAGCCAAGGGACTCTCTCCTACGAGCAGTACTTC.

This clone turned up a few times. The chain couples TRBV3-1 (or the pseudogene TRBV3-2) to TRBJ1-1; D is unclear. Between the trimmed V and J ends, which lost 1 base and 1 base, there was a span of 7 bases. CDR1 and CDR2 (germline): LGHDT, YNNKEL (reference sequence). The CDR3 runs to 14 residues. The CDR3 region has the DNA TGTGCCAGCAGCCAAGCAACACCGAACACTGAAGCTTTCTTT. Translated: CASSQATPNTEAFF.

The chain couples TRBV6-5 to TRBJ1-6; tentatively, D is TRBD1 (5 bases). In germline, CDR1 is MNHEY, CDR2 SVGAGI. This CDR3 has 14 residues. V gave up 4 bases and J gave up 7 bases, with 11 bases separating them. CDR3 in DNA: TGTGCCAGCAGTTGGGACCCCAAGAATTCACCCCTCCACTTT. This gives the protein CASSWDPKNSPLHF.

This clone occurred a few times. This chain links TRBV18 with TRBJ2-5, with D hard to call. The CDR3 loop spans 14 amino acids. The V and J ends lost 0 bases and 5 bases respectively, with 10 bases between them. The germline V gene has CDR1 KGHSH and CDR2 LQKENI. The CDR3 spells CASSPPSGRETQYF. The CDR3 DNA sequence: TGTGCCAGCTCACCACCATCCGGGCGGGAGACCCAGTACTTC.

The rearrangement joins TRBV9 to TRBJ1-1; D is uncertain. The V gene's germline CDR1 is SGDLS and CDR2 YYNGEE. Trimming cost V 0 bases and J 1 base, with 13 bases left between them. CDR3 length: 16 amino acids. In DNA, the CDR3 is TGTGCCAGCAGCGTAGGAGGTTGGGCAGGGAACACTGAAGCTTTCTTT. It yields the protein CASSVGGWAGNTEAFF.

The rearrangement links TRBV15 to TRBJ2-1; D unresolved. The CDR3 spans 17 residues. Per the germline V gene, CDR1 is LNHNV and CDR2 is YYDKDF (reference sequence). With 1 base removed from V and 0 bases from J, the gap between germline ends came to 13 bases. The CDR3 loop reads CATSRAPIQNSYNEQFF. The CDR3 coding sequence is TGTGCCACCAGCAGAGCACCGATCCAAAACTCCTACAATGAGCAGTTCTTC.

The chain uses TRBV12-3 or TRBV12-4 and TRBJ2-3, with D hard to call. V lost 5 bases and J 3 bases, leaving 0 bases between the germline ends. The CDR3 contains 10 residues. The CDR3 region has the DNA TGTGCCAGCAGTACAGATACGCAGTATTTT. Its translation is CASSTDTQYF.

This chain uses TRBV5-4 with TRBJ2-2; TRBD2 agrees at 10 bases. Germline CDR1 and CDR2: SGHNT and YYREEE (reference sequence). V gave up 5 bases and J gave up 4 bases; unmatched junction bases: 8. CDR3 length: 16 residues. CDR3 amino acids: CASRGGAGGSTGELFF. The CDR3 bases are TGTGCCAGCAGGGGAGGAGCGGGAGGGAGCACCGGGGAGCTGTTTTTT.

This chain joins TRBV6-5 and TRBJ2-1; 14 nucleotides agree with TRBD2. CDR3 length: 15 amino acids. V shed 7 bases and J 8 bases; nucleotides not matched to a gene: 7. Germline lookup yields CDR1 MNHEY and CDR2 SVGAGI. CDR3 bases: TGTGCCAGCACCCGCGGGACTAGCGGGAGCCATGAGCAGTTCTTC. This sequence encodes CASTRGTSGSHEQFF.

This clone was detected only a few times. V usage is TRBV6-2 or TRBV6-3 and J usage is TRBJ2-3, with 7 positions matching TRBD2. The ends lost 5 bases at V and 4 bases at J; junction bases unmatched: 6. The CDR3 is made up of 14 amino acids. CDR1 is MNHEY and CDR2 is SVGEGT in the germline V gene. The DNA for the CDR3 is TGTGCCAGCAGTCAGCGACTAGCTTCAGATACGCAGTATTTT. This encodes CASSQRLASDTQYF.